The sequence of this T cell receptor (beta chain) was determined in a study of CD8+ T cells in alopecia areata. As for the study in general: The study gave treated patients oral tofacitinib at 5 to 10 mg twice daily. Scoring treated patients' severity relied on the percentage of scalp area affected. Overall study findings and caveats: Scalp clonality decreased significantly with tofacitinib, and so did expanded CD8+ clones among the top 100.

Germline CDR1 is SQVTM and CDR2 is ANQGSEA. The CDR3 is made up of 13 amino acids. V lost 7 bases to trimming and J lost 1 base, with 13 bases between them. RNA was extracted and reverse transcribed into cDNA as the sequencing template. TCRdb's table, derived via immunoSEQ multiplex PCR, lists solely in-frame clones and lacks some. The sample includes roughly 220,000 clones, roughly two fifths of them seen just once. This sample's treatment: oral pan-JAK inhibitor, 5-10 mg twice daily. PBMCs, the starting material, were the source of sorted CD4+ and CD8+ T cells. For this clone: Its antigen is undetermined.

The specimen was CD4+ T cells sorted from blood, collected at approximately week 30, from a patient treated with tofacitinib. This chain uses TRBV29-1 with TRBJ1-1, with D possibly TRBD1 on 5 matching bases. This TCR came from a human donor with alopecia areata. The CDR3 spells CSAQDKRNTEAFF. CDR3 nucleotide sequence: TGCAGCGCCCAGGACAAAAGGAACACTGAAGCTTTCTTT.